This T cell receptor beta chain stems from a study of blood T cell repertoires in COVID-19. Across the whole study: The study drew acute and convalescent COVID-19 samples from the United States, Italy and Spain. Sources were T cells, B-cell-depleted T cells, or PBMCs; the material itself was cDNA or gDNA.

Participants' reported clinical history set cohort assignment. In the original workflow: Amplification from reference gene primers served as the basis for estimated nucleated cell counts. The method was immunoSEQ multiplex PCR; TCRdb's version includes in-frame clones alone and lacks a portion of them. That table furnishes V, J and clone size, whereas the DNA furnished D and trimming. The sample includes 150,000 or so clones, around 85% of them seen just once. The CDR3 totals 15 residues. V lost 7 bases and J 4 bases, leaving 20 bases between the germline ends. CDR1 SNHLY and CDR2 FYNNEI come from the germline V gene.

This sequence was found in a woman aged 35 to 49 with acute COVID-19. What was sequenced was PBMCs or T cells enriched from blood (not recorded which). The V gene is TRBV2, the J gene TRBJ2-7, with D possibly TRBD2 on 6 matching bases. This CDR3 is CASTSGGSLVYEQYF. The CDR3 region has the DNA TGTGCCAGCACCTCCGGGGGTAGCTTGGTATACGAGCAGTACTTC.